This is a list of T cell receptor beta chains from one sample in a study of blood T cell repertoires in COVID-19. TCRdb's table, derived via immunoSEQ multiplex PCR, lists solely in-frame clones and lacks some. Among some 150,000 clones listed, 85% were seen once. Material for sequencing was peripheral blood. All receptors derive from a woman in her thirties or forties with active or convalescent COVID-19. The CDR3 runs from the conserved cysteine through the conserved F or W. Fields, in order: D gene, V gene, J gene, clone size, CDR3 DNA, CDR3 protein. D genes are given only for firm matches. Rows may omit the clone size; those that give it use once, few, many or a size class.

TRBD2,TRBV27,TRBJ2-1,NA,TGTGCCAGCACTAGCGGGGGGGGCCTTGAGCAGTTCTTC,CASTSGGGLEQFF
NA,TRBV6-6,TRBJ1-5,NA,TGTGCCAGCAGGCTACAGGGTAGCAATCAGCCCCAGCATTTT,CASRLQGSNQPQHF
NA,TRBV2,TRBJ1-5,NA,TGTGCCAGCAGTGGGGACTGGGGGAATCAGCCCCAGCATTTT,CASSGDWGNQPQHF
NA,TRBV15,TRBJ2-5,NA,TGTGCCACCAGCAGAGGCAGGGAAAGAAAGACCCAGTACTTC,CATSRGRERKTQYF
NA,TRBV18,TRBJ1-5,NA,TGTGCCAGCTCACAGGGGAATCAGCCCCAGCATTTT,CASSQGNQPQHF
NA,TRBV6-5,TRBJ1-2,once,TGTGCCAGCAGTTACCGAGACACTTACTATGGCTACACCTTC,CASSYRDTYYGYTF
NA,TRBV15,TRBJ1-3,once,TGTGCCACCAGCAGAGAACACGGGGAATGGTCTGGAAACACCATATATTTT,CATSREHGEWSGNTIYF
NA,TRBV28,TRBJ1-1,few,TGTGCCAGCAGTCCTACAGGAACCCCCAACAGATCAGCTTTCTTT,CASSPTGTPNRSAFF
TRBD1,TRBV19,TRBJ1-2,NA,TGTGCCAGTAGTCCCCGGGACAGATATGGCTACACCTTC,CASSPRDRYGYTF
TRBD1,TRBV28,TRBJ2-3,NA,TGTGCCAGCAGTTACGCGACAGGGTCGATGAGGAGAGATACGCAGTATTTT,CASSYATGSMRRDTQYF
NA,TRBV12-3/TRBV12-4,TRBJ2-7,NA,TGTGCCAGCAGTTTCCAGGGGTACTACGAGCAGTACTTC,CASSFQGYYEQYF
TRBD2,TRBV4-1,TRBJ2-5,NA,TGCGCCAGCAGCCAAGTTGGCCGGGGGGGAGAGACCCAGTACTTC,CASSQVGRGGETQYF
TRBD1,TRBV2,TRBJ1-3,NA,TGTGCCAGCAAACCCGGGACAGCTGGAAACACCATATATTTT,CASKPGTAGNTIYF
NA,TRBV12-3/TRBV12-4,TRBJ2-5,NA,TGTGCCAGCAGTTTAGGGACTAAAGAGACCCAGTACTTC,CASSLGTKETQYF
NA,TRBV7-9,TRBJ1-1,NA,TGTGCCAGCAGCTTAGTGGACAGCGACTCTGAAGCTTTCTTT,CASSLVDSDSEAFF
TRBD1,TRBV13,TRBJ1-6,NA,TGTGCCAGCAGCCCACTGTCGACAGGGGCCCTCCACTTT,CASSPLSTGALHF
TRBD1,TRBV12-3/TRBV12-4,TRBJ1-6,NA,TGTGCCAGCGGACAGGGGGATAATTCACCCCTCCACTTT,CASGQGDNSPLHF
NA,TRBV7-2,TRBJ1-5,NA,TGTGCCAGCAGCTTAAGCAGGGGTGACAATCAGCCCCAGCATTTT,CASSLSRGDNQPQHF
NA,TRBV4-1,TRBJ1-1,NA,TGCGCCAGCAGCCAAGAAGACGCCTGGGGGCGGACTGAAGCTTTCTTT,CASSQEDAWGRTEAFF
TRBD1,TRBV7-2,TRBJ2-6,NA,TGTGCCAGCAGCCCATTCCTCGGACAGGGCGCTGGGGCCAACGTCCTGACTTTC,CASSPFLGQGAGANVLTF
NA,TRBV5-1,TRBJ1-2,NA,TGCGCCAGCAGCTTGGACACCACACCCTTCTATGGCTACACCTTC,CASSLDTTPFYGYTF
TRBD1,TRBV10-1,TRBJ2-7,few,TGCGCCAGCAGTTCTGCCGGGACAGGGAAACACGAGCAGTACTTC,CASSSAGTGKHEQYF
NA,TRBV9,TRBJ2-5,NA,TGTGCCAGCAGCGTAGCGGGAGAGAGAGAGACCCAGTACTTC,CASSVAGERETQYF
NA,TRBV28,TRBJ2-5,NA,TGTGCCAGCAGTTTGGGAGCAGAGACCCAGTACTTC,CASSLGAETQYF
TRBD1,TRBV7-6,TRBJ1-5,NA,TGTGCCAGCAGCTTAAGGACAGGGGGATATAGCAATCAGCCCCAGCATTTT,CASSLRTGGYSNQPQHF
NA,TRBV21-1,TRBJ2-7,NA,TGTGCCAGCAGCAAAGTGGCTAGAAACGAGCAGTACTTC,CASSKVARNEQYF
TRBD1,TRBV12-3/TRBV12-4,TRBJ2-3,NA,TGTGCCAGCAGTTCCAGGGGGACAGATACGCAGTATTTT,CASSSRGTDTQYF
NA,TRBV3-1/TRBV3-2,TRBJ1-1,few,TGTGCCAGCAGCCAAGTGGGCTCCTTGGTCGCTGAAGCTTTCTTT,CASSQVGSLVAEAFF
NA,TRBV5-1,TRBJ1-2,NA,TGCGCCAGCAGCTTGGCCAGGGTCTCAGCTAACTATGGCTACACCTTC,CASSLARVSANYGYTF
NA,TRBV5-4,TRBJ2-7,NA,TGTGCCAGCAGCTTGCAGGGCTCCTACGAGCAGTACTTC,CASSLQGSYEQYF
NA,TRBV10-1,TRBJ2-7,NA,TGCGCCAGCAGTGAGTCGGGACAATTTAACGAGCAGTACTTC,CASSESGQFNEQYF
NA,TRBV7-9,TRBJ1-1,NA,TGTGCCAGCAGCTCCATCATGAACACTGAAGCTTTCTTT,CASSSIMNTEAFF
TRBD2,TRBV2,TRBJ2-1,NA,TGTGCCAGCAGTGAAAGCCTGCCGTCGCGGGGGGCCAATGAGCAGTTCTTC,CASSESLPSRGANEQFF
TRBD1,TRBV6-5,TRBJ1-5,NA,TGTGCCAGCAGTTACGGGTTTGGACAGGGAAATCAGCCCCAGCATTTT,CASSYGFGQGNQPQHF
TRBD1,TRBV6-5,TRBJ1-1,NA,TGTGCCAACTCTGCAGGGGGGTGGCCTGAAGCTTTCTTT,CANSAGGWPEAFF
TRBD2,TRBV7-9,TRBJ2-1,NA,TGTGCCAGCAGTCGAACCGGGACTAGCGGGGGGGCCCTGGTTAATGAGCAGTTCTTC,CASSRTGTSGGALVNEQFF
TRBD2,TRBV6-6,TRBJ2-3,NA,TGTGCCAGCGGACTAGCGGGGGGGCAAACAGATACGCAGTATTTT,CASGLAGGQTDTQYF
NA,TRBV5-4,TRBJ1-2,NA,TGTGCCAGCAGCCCCGCGGCGGGAGCTAACTATGGCTACACCTTC,CASSPAAGANYGYTF
NA,TRBV10-1,TRBJ2-7,NA,TGCGCCAGCAGTGAGTACCGGGATGACTACGAGCAGTACTTC,CASSEYRDDYEQYF
TRBD2,TRBV30,TRBJ2-7,NA,TGTGCCTGGAGTTTGGGGGGGTACCACGAGCAGTACTTC,CAWSLGGYHEQYF
NA,TRBV5-1,TRBJ1-6,NA,TGCGCCAGCAGCGTACCTGCGGGGGCTGGAAGGGCCTCACCCCTCCACTTT,CASSVPAGAGRASPLHF
TRBD1,TRBV7-9,TRBJ2-7,medium-sized,TGTGCCAGCAGGGGCGGGACAGGGCCGTACGAGCAGTACTTC,CASRGGTGPYEQYF
TRBD1,TRBV19,TRBJ1-6,NA,TGTGCCAGTAGTATACGGCAAGTCAACAGGGGGCTTAATTCACCCCTCCACTTT,CASSIRQVNRGLNSPLHF
TRBD1,TRBV29-1,TRBJ2-7,NA,TGCAGCGTTACCACGACAGGGGGGACCTACGAGCAGTACTTC,CSVTTTGGTYEQYF
TRBD2,TRBV2,TRBJ2-6,NA,TGTGCCAGCAGTGGCCCAGGGAGGGTCGCCAACGTCCTGACTTTC,CASSGPGRVANVLTF
NA,TRBV11-3,TRBJ1-1,NA,TGTGCCAGCAGCCAAGCGTCGGTAGGCGGAGGGGCTGAAGCTTTCTTT,CASSQASVGGGAEAFF
TRBD1,TRBV15,TRBJ1-4,NA,TGTGCCACCAGCACCCACAGGGGAGCAACTAATGAAAAACTGTTTTTT,CATSTHRGATNEKLFF
NA,TRBV6-5,TRBJ1-6,NA,TGTGCCAGCAGTTTTAGCGATTATTCACCCCTCCACTTT,CASSFSDYSPLHF
TRBD2,TRBV7-9,TRBJ2-7,few,TGTGCCAGCAGCCCGAAGAGACTAGCGGGGACGACCTACGAGCAGTACTTC,CASSPKRLAGTTYEQYF
TRBD1,TRBV19,TRBJ1-1,NA,TGTGCCAGTAAACCAGGGGGGTACACTGAAGCTTTCTTT,CASKPGGYTEAFF
TRBD2,TRBV6-5,TRBJ2-7,NA,TGTGCCAGCAGTTACCGAGCTAGCGGAACCTACGAGCAGTACTTC,CASSYRASGTYEQYF
NA,TRBV7-9,TRBJ1-1,NA,TGTGCCAGCAGCAGTTTAGTCCCAGGGGAAGCTTTCTTT,CASSSLVPGEAFF
NA,TRBV29-1,TRBJ1-1,NA,TGCAGCGCGTCTCAGGTAAAGGGGACTGAAGCTTTCTTT,CSASQVKGTEAFF
TRBD1,TRBV29-1,TRBJ2-7,NA,TGCAGCGTTGAACCGGACGGGACAGGGGGCGGGCAGTACTTC,CSVEPDGTGGGQYF
NA,TRBV9,TRBJ2-7,NA,TGTGCCAGCAGCCCGGGACTTTCCTACGAGCAGTACTTC,CASSPGLSYEQYF